This T cell receptor beta chain was captured by sequencing in a study of blood T cell repertoires in COVID-19. This CDR3 spans 12 amino acids. V lost 6 bases to trimming and J lost 1 base, with 6 bases between them. TCRdb keeps only in-frame clones here, not all; method: immunoSEQ multiplex PCR. Here the sample spans roughly 270,000 clones, about 85% being singletons. V usage is TRBV12-3 or TRBV12-4 and J usage is TRBJ1-2; the D is unclear. The source of this sequence is a woman in her forties or fifties who had recovered from COVID-19. The sequencing input was PBMCs or T cells enriched from blood (not recorded which). CDR3 coding DNA: TGTGCCAGCAGGCGGGGTAACTATGGCTACACCTTC. This encodes CASRRGNYGYTF.